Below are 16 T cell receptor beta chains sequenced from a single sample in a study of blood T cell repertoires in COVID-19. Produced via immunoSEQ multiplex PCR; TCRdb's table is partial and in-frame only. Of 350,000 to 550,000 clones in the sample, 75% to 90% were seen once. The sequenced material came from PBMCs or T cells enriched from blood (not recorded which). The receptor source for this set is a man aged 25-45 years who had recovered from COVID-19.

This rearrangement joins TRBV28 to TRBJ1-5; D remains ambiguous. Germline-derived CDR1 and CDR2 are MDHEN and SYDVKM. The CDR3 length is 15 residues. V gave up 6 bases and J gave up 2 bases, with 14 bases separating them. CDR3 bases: TGTGCCAGCAGGATCACGACTGGCGGCAATCAGCCCCAGCATTTT. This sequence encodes CASRITTGGNQPQHF.

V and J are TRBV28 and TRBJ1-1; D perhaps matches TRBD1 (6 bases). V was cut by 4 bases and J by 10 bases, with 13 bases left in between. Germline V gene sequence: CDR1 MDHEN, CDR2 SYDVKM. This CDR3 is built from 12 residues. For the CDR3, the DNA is TGTGCCAGCAGTTCTACAGGGAGTAGAGCTTTCTTT. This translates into CASSSTGSRAFF.

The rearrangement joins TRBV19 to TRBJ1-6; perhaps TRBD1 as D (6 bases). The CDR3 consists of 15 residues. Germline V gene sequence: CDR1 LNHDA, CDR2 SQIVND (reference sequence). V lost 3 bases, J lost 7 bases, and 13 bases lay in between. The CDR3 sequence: CASSIFGQNNSPLHF. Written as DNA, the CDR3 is TGTGCCAGTAGTATCTTTGGACAGAACAATTCACCCCTCCACTTT.

CDR3 bases: TGCGCCAGCAGACCTCCTTTAGCGGGACCGAACACCGGGGAGCTGTTTTTT. It translates to CASRPPLAGPNTGELFF. J is TRBJ2-2 and V is TRBV5-1; 8 bases are shared with TRBD2. CDR1 SGHRS and CDR2 YFSETQ come from the germline V gene. The CDR3 runs 17 residues. V shed 5 bases and J 0 bases; nucleotides not matched to a gene: 9.

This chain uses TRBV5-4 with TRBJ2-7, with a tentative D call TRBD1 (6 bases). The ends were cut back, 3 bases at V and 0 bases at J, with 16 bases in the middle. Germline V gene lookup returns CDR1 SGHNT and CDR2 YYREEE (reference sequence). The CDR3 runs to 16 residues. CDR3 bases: TGTGCCAGCAGCTCAATACAGGGATGGCGCTCCTACGAGCAGTACTTC. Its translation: CASSSIQGWRSYEQYF.

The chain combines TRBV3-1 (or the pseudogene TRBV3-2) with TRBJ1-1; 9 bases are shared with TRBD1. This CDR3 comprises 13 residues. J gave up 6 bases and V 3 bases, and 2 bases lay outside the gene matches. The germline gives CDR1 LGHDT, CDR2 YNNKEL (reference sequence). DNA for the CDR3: TGTGCCAGCAGCCAGCGGACAGGGGCTGAAGCTTTCTTT. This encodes CASSQRTGAEAFF.

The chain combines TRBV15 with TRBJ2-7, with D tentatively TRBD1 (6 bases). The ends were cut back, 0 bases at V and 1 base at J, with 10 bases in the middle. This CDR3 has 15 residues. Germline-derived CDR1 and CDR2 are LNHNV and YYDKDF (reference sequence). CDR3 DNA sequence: TGTGCCACCAGCAGAGATGGACAGTTTTCCTACGAGCAGTACTTC. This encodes CATSRDGQFSYEQYF. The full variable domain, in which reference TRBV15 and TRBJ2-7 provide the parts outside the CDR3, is DAMVIQNPRYQVTQFGKPVTLSCSQTLNHNVMYWYQQKSSQAPKLLFHYYDKDFNNEADTPDNFQSRRPNTSFCFLDIRSPGLGDTAMYLCATSRDGQFSYEQYFGPGTRLTVT.

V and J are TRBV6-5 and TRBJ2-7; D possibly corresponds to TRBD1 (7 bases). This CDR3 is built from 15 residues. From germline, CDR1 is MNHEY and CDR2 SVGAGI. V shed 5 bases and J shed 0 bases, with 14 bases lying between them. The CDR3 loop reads CASSSARDSSYEQYF. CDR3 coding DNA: TGTGCCAGCAGTAGCGCGCGGGACAGCTCCTACGAGCAGTACTTC.

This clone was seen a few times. The CDR3 spells CATRGQVIDEQYF. CDR3 DNA: TGTGCCACCAGGGGACAGGTTATAGACGAGCAGTACTTC. The chain combines TRBV25-1 with TRBJ2-7, with 8 bases lining up with TRBD1. J lost 5 bases, V lost 10 bases, and 10 bases had no gene match. CDR1 MGHDK and CDR2 SYGVNS come from the germline V gene. The length of the CDR3 is 13 residues.

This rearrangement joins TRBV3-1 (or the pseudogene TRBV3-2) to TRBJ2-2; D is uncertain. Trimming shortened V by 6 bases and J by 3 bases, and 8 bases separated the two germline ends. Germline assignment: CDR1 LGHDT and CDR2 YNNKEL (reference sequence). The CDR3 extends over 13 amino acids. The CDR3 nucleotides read TGTGCCAGCAGGCCGCAGGACACCGGGGAGCTGTTTTTT. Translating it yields CASRPQDTGELFF.

CDR3 sequence: CASSPQGSYEQYF. Written as DNA, the CDR3 is TGTGCCAGCAGCCCTCAGGGATCCTACGAGCAGTACTTC. The V call is TRBV13, the J call TRBJ2-7; weak D call: TRBD1 (5 bases). Germline V gene lookup returns CDR1 PRHDT and CDR2 FYEKMQ (reference sequence). V lost 5 bases and J lost 1, with 9 bases in between. There are 13 residues in the CDR3.

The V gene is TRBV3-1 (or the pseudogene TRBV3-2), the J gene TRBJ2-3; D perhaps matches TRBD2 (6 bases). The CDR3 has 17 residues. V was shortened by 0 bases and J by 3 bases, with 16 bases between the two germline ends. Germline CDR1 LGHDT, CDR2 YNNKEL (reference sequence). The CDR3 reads CASSQDAGGGVTDTQYF. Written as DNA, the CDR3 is TGTGCCAGCAGCCAAGATGCTGGCGGAGGGGTGACAGATACGCAGTATTTT.

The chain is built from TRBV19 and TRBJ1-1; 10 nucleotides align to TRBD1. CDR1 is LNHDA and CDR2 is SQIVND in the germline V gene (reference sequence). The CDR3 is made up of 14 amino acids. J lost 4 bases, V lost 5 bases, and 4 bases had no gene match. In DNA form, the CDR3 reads TGTGCCAGTAGTCTGGACAGGGGGTTCACTGAAGCTTTCTTT. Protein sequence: CASSLDRGFTEAFF.

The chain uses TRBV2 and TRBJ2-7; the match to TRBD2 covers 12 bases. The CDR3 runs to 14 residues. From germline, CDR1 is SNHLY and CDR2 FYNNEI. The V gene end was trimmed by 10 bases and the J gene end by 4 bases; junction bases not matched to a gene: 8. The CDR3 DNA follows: TGTGCCACACTGCGGACTAGCGGGGTTTACGAGCAGTACTTC. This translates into CATLRTSGVYEQYF.

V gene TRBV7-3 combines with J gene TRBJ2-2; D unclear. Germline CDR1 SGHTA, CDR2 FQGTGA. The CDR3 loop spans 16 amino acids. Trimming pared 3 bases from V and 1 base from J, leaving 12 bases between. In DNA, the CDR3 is TGTGCCAGCAGCTTTTTCGGGTCGGGGAACACCGGGGAGCTGTTTTTT. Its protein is CASSFFGSGNTGELFF.

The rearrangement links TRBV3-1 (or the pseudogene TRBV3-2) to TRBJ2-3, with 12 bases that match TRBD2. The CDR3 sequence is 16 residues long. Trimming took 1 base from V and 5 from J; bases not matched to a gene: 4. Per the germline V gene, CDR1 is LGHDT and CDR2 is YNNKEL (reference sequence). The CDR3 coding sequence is TGTGCCAGCAGCCAAGGACTAGCGGGAGTGGTAGATACGCAGTATTTT. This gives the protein CASSQGLAGVVDTQYF.